This is a list of T cell receptor beta chains from one sample in a study of T cells after yellow fever vaccination. One entry per CDR3 protein results from TCRdb running MiXCR on the 5' RACE reads. Of around 310,000 distinct CDR3 sequences in the sample, roughly 9.4% were seen once. The specimen comprised PBMCs, sampled on the day of the first yellow fever vaccination. These receptors were collected from a man in his late teens or twenties who received the YFV17D yellow fever vaccine. Both conserved end residues are part of each CDR3. D genes are given only for firm matches. Some rows have no size entry. The others give once, few or many, or a class for an expanded clone.

clone size: few
D gene: NA
V gene: TRBV19
J gene: TRBJ2-5
CDR3 protein: CASSPWVGGGETQYF
CDR3 DNA: TGTGCCAGTAGCCCCTGGGTCGGCGGCGGAGAGACCCAGTACTTC

clone size: NA
D gene: NA
V gene: TRBV10-3
J gene: TRBJ2-5
CDR3 protein: CAISEKLRPQETQYF
CDR3 DNA: TGTGCCATCAGTGAAAAGTTGAGGCCCCAAGAGACCCAGTACTTC

clone size: NA
D gene: NA
V gene: TRBV7-9
J gene: TRBJ2-5
CDR3 protein: CASSLRNPETQYF
CDR3 DNA: TGTGCCAGCAGCCTCAGGAACCCGGAGACCCAGTACTTC

clone size: many
D gene: TRBD1
V gene: TRBV5-1
J gene: TRBJ2-2
CDR3 protein: CASSLTGDVATGELFF
CDR3 DNA: TGCGCCAGCAGCTTAACAGGGGACGTCGCCACCGGGGAGCTGTTTTTT

clone size: few
D gene: NA
V gene: TRBV27
J gene: TRBJ2-3
CDR3 protein: CASSFARGQDTQYF
CDR3 DNA: TGTGCCAGCAGTTTCGCTCGGGGGCAAGATACGCAGTATTTT

clone size: many
D gene: TRBD1
V gene: TRBV5-1
J gene: TRBJ2-2
CDR3 protein: CASSLDRGRSGELFF
CDR3 DNA: TGCGCCAGCAGCTTGGACAGGGGGCGATCCGGGGAGCTGTTTTTT

clone size: many
D gene: NA
V gene: TRBV21-1
J gene: TRBJ1-5
CDR3 protein: CASSSRATNQPQHF
CDR3 DNA: TGTGCCAGCAGCAGCCGGGCCACTAATCAGCCCCAGCATTTT

clone size: NA
D gene: TRBD1
V gene: TRBV4-1
J gene: TRBJ1-6
CDR3 protein: CASSHLTGGYNSPLHF
CDR3 DNA: TGCGCCAGCAGCCACTTGACAGGGGGCTATAATTCACCCCTCCACTTT

clone size: NA
D gene: NA
V gene: TRBV5-5
J gene: TRBJ2-3
CDR3 protein: CASSPGRNTDTQYF
CDR3 DNA: TGTGCCAGCAGCCCCGGACGGAACACAGATACGCAGTATTTT

clone size: NA
D gene: NA
V gene: TRBV6-5
J gene: TRBJ1-2
CDR3 protein: CASSYWGYGYTF
CDR3 DNA: TGTGCCAGCAGTTACTGGGGTTATGGCTACACCTTC

clone size: NA
D gene: TRBD2
V gene: TRBV6-4
J gene: TRBJ2-3
CDR3 protein: CASSDTSGGATDTQYF
CDR3 DNA: TGTGCCAGCAGTGACACTAGCGGGGGGGCCACAGATACGCAGTATTTT

clone size: few
D gene: NA
V gene: TRBV12-3/TRBV12-4
J gene: TRBJ2-1
CDR3 protein: CASSLVWGEQFF
CDR3 DNA: TGTGCCAGCAGTTTGGTCTGGGGTGAGCAGTTCTTC

clone size: few
D gene: NA
V gene: TRBV20-1
J gene: TRBJ1-1
CDR3 protein: CSAPDRNTEAFF
CDR3 DNA: TGCAGTGCTCCGGACAGGAACACTGAAGCTTTCTTT

clone size: many
D gene: TRBD1
V gene: TRBV7-8
J gene: TRBJ1-2
CDR3 protein: CASSPRGLGGYTF
CDR3 DNA: TGTGCCAGCAGCCCGAGGGGGCTGGGTGGCTACACCTTC

clone size: few
D gene: NA
V gene: TRBV3-1
J gene: TRBJ1-2
CDR3 protein: CASSQAGGYTF
CDR3 DNA: TGTGCCAGCAGCCAAGCCGGGGGCTACACCTTC

clone size: few
D gene: NA
V gene: TRBV5-5
J gene: TRBJ2-5
CDR3 protein: CASSLGVKEETQYF
CDR3 DNA: TGTGCCAGCAGCTTGGGGGTGAAAGAAGAGACCCAGTACTTC

clone size: NA
D gene: TRBD1
V gene: TRBV5-4
J gene: TRBJ2-7
CDR3 protein: CASSTRQGPDEQYF
CDR3 DNA: TGTGCCAGCAGCACAAGACAGGGACCCGATGAGCAGTACTTC

clone size: NA
D gene: TRBD1
V gene: TRBV5-1
J gene: TRBJ1-1
CDR3 protein: CASSTGGDTEAFF
CDR3 DNA: TGCGCCAGCAGCACAGGGGGGGACACTGAAGCTTTCTTT

clone size: many
D gene: NA
V gene: TRBV12-3/TRBV12-4
J gene: TRBJ2-5
CDR3 protein: CATGMHDIKETQYF
CDR3 DNA: TGTGCCACGGGAATGCATGACATAAAAGAGACCCAGTACTTC

clone size: NA
D gene: NA
V gene: TRBV5-1
J gene: TRBJ2-1
CDR3 protein: CASSLEGGAWQQFF
CDR3 DNA: TGCGCCAGCAGCTTGGAGGGTGGGGCCTGGCAGCAGTTCTTC

clone size: many
D gene: TRBD1
V gene: TRBV20-1
J gene: TRBJ1-1
CDR3 protein: CSARSGGGTEAFF
CDR3 DNA: TGCAGTGCTAGGTCAGGGGGTGGGACTGAAGCTTTCTTT

clone size: few
D gene: NA
V gene: TRBV7-2
J gene: TRBJ1-1
CDR3 protein: CASSSRVGTEAFF
CDR3 DNA: TGTGCCAGCAGCTCACGGGTTGGAACTGAAGCTTTCTTT

clone size: few
D gene: TRBD1
V gene: TRBV20-1
J gene: TRBJ2-7
CDR3 protein: CSARRQGLGEQYF
CDR3 DNA: TGCAGTGCTAGAAGACAGGGGTTAGGGGAGCAGTACTTC

clone size: many
D gene: NA
V gene: TRBV7-2
J gene: TRBJ2-3
CDR3 protein: CASSLFVVGGDTQYF
CDR3 DNA: TGTGCCAGCAGCTTATTTGTCGTTGGGGGAGATACGCAGTATTTT

clone size: NA
D gene: TRBD2
V gene: TRBV7-6
J gene: TRBJ2-5
CDR3 protein: CASSNTPGGRETQYF
CDR3 DNA: TGTGCCAGCAGCAATACTCCGGGGGGTCGGGAGACCCAGTACTTC

clone size: few
D gene: TRBD2
V gene: TRBV18
J gene: TRBJ2-3
CDR3 protein: CASTPTSGGLDTQYF
CDR3 DNA: TGTGCCAGCACCCCGACTAGCGGGGGGTTAGATACGCAGTATTTT

clone size: many
D gene: NA
V gene: TRBV12-3/TRBV12-4
J gene: TRBJ1-1
CDR3 protein: CASSHTENTEAFF
CDR3 DNA: TGTGCCAGCAGTCATACAGAGAACACTGAAGCTTTCTTT

clone size: NA
D gene: NA
V gene: TRBV4-3
J gene: TRBJ2-7
CDR3 protein: CASSRGDSYEQYF
CDR3 DNA: TGCGCCAGCAGCCGGGGAGACTCCTACGAGCAGTACTTC

clone size: NA
D gene: NA
V gene: TRBV6-1
J gene: TRBJ2-5
CDR3 protein: CASRGLGGSETQYF
CDR3 DNA: TGTGCCAGCAGAGGACTAGGGGGGTCGGAGACCCAGTACTTC

clone size: many
D gene: NA
V gene: TRBV20-1
J gene: TRBJ2-3
CDR3 protein: CSARGRRTTRGTTDTQYF
CDR3 DNA: TGCAGTGCTAGAGGCAGGCGAACGACTAGGGGGACCACAGATACGCAGTATTTT

clone size: NA
D gene: NA
V gene: TRBV19
J gene: TRBJ1-1
CDR3 protein: CTSTRAGLNTEAFF
CDR3 DNA: TGTACCAGTACCCGGGCAGGCCTGAACACTGAAGCTTTCTTT

clone size: many
D gene: TRBD1
V gene: TRBV7-9
J gene: TRBJ1-1
CDR3 protein: CASSSDRALGEAFF
CDR3 DNA: TGTGCCAGCAGCTCCGACAGGGCCCTCGGGGAAGCTTTCTTT

clone size: few
D gene: NA
V gene: TRBV20-1
J gene: TRBJ1-1
CDR3 protein: CSARDHFEAFF
CDR3 DNA: TGCAGTGCTAGGGACCACTTTGAAGCTTTCTTT

clone size: NA
D gene: NA
V gene: TRBV18
J gene: TRBJ1-3
CDR3 protein: CASGLYGGGNTIYF
CDR3 DNA: TGTGCCAGCGGGCTCTACGGAGGAGGAAACACCATATATTTT

clone size: NA
D gene: NA
V gene: TRBV29-1
J gene: TRBJ2-7
CDR3 protein: CSAARGYEQYF
CDR3 DNA: TGCAGCGCTGCACGGGGCTACGAGCAGTACTTC

clone size: many
D gene: TRBD2
V gene: TRBV18
J gene: TRBJ2-3
CDR3 protein: CASSPPRSRGSTTDTQYF
CDR3 DNA: TGTGCCAGCTCACCACCGCGGTCGCGGGGGTCGACCACAGATACGCAGTATTTT

clone size: many
D gene: NA
V gene: TRBV4-3
J gene: TRBJ1-1
CDR3 protein: CASSQDVTDTEAFF
CDR3 DNA: TGCGCCAGCAGCCAAGATGTGACCGACACTGAAGCTTTCTTT

clone size: few
D gene: NA
V gene: TRBV4-1
J gene: TRBJ1-5
CDR3 protein: CASSRGRGVQPQHF
CDR3 DNA: TGCGCCAGCAGCCGAGGCAGGGGTGTCCAGCCCCAGCATTTT

clone size: NA
D gene: NA
V gene: TRBV7-3
J gene: TRBJ2-5
CDR3 protein: CASSLVPGTPFLETQYF
CDR3 DNA: TGTGCCAGCAGCTTAGTCCCCGGGACCCCGTTTCTAGAGACCCAGTACTTC